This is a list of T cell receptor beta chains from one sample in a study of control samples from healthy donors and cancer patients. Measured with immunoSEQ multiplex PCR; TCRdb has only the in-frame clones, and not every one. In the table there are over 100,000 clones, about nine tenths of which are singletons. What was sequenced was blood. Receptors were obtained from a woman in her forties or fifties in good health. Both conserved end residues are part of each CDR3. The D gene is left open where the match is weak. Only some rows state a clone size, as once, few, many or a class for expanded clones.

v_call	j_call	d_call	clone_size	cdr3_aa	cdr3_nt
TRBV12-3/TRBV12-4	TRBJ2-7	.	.	CASSFGTSYEQYF	TGTGCCAGCAGTTTCGGGACATCCTACGAGCAGTACTTC
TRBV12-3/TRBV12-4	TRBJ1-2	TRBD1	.	CASSVTGVGGYTF	TGTGCCAGCAGTGTGACAGGGGTGGGAGGCTACACCTTC
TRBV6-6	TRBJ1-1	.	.	CASISHGKNTEAFF	TGTGCCAGCATTTCCCATGGCAAGAACACTGAAGCTTTCTTT
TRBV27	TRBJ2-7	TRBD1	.	CASSPPRGQGGYEQYF	TGTGCCAGCAGTCCCCCTCGGGGACAGGGGGGGTACGAGCAGTACTTC
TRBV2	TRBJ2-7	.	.	CASTSTFAYEQYF	TGTGCCAGCACAAGTACGTTCGCCTACGAGCAGTACTTC
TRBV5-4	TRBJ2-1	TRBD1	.	CASSPRSGTGANEQFF	TGTGCCAGCAGCCCAAGATCCGGGACAGGGGCCAATGAGCAGTTCTTC
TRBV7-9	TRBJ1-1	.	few	CASHRDGTEAFF	TGTGCCAGCCATCGTGATGGCACTGAAGCTTTCTTT
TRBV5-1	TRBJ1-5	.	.	CASSAGSGENQPQHF	TGCGCCAGCAGCGCGGGATCAGGAGAAAATCAGCCCCAGCATTTT
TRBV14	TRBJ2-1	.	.	CASSQLAGGYNEQFF	TGTGCCAGCAGCCAATTAGCAGGAGGGTACAATGAGCAGTTCTTC
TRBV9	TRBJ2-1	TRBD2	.	CASSVTSGAYNEQFF	TGTGCCAGCAGCGTCACTAGCGGGGCCTACAATGAGCAGTTCTTC
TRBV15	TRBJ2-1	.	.	CATSTSLSKNNEQFF	TGTGCCACCAGCACCAGTTTATCCAAAAATAATGAGCAGTTCTTC
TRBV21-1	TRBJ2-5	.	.	CASSKLQETQYF	TGTGCCAGCAGCAAACTCCAAGAGACCCAGTACTTC
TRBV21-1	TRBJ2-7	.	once	CASSKGGWGAGCSYEQYF	TGTGCCAGCAGCAAAGGGGGATGGGGAGCGGGATGCTCCTACGAGCAGTACTTC
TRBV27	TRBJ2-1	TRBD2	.	CASSTSGTSSYNEQFF	TGTGCCAGCAGCACTAGCGGGACCTCATCCTACAATGAGCAGTTCTTC
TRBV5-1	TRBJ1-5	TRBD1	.	CASSRQGGNQPQHF	TGCGCCAGCAGCCGACAGGGAGGCAATCAGCCCCAGCATTTT
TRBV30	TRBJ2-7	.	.	CAWRASGFPDEQYF	TGTGCCTGGAGGGCCTCCGGGTTCCCGGACGAGCAGTACTTC
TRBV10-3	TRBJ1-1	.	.	CAIQGTRGPEAFF	TGTGCCATCCAGGGAACTCGGGGGCCTGAAGCTTTCTTT
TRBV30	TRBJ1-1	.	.	CAWRATDWTEAFF	TGTGCCTGGAGAGCGACAGATTGGACTGAAGCTTTCTTT
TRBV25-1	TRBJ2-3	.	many	CASRGTDTQYF	TGTGCCAGCAGGGGGACAGATACGCAGTATTTT
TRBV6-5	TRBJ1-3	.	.	CASSYYRPSSGNTIYF	TGTGCCAGCAGTTACTATCGCCCGTCCTCTGGAAACACCATATATTTT
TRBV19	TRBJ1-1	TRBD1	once	CASSIWTGETEAFF	TGTGCCAGTAGTATATGGACAGGGGAGACTGAAGCTTTCTTT
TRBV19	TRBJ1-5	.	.	CASSLHRENQPQHF	TGTGCCAGTAGTCTTCACAGGGAGAATCAGCCCCAGCATTTT
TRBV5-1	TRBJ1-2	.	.	CASSLVGRTDGYTF	TGCGCCAGCAGCTTGGTCGGGAGAACAGATGGCTACACCTTC
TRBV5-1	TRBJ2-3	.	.	CASSRESQGTQYF	TGCGCCAGCAGCCGGGAGTCACAGGGTACGCAGTATTTT
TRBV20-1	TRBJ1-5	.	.	CSASWTLDQPQHF	TGCAGTGCTAGTTGGACGCTCGATCAGCCCCAGCATTTT
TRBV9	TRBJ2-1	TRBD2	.	CASSVVGLADYNEQFF	TGTGCCAGCAGCGTAGTCGGACTAGCGGATTACAATGAGCAGTTCTTC
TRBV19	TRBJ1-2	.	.	CASSRSEYGYTF	TGTGCCAGTAGTCGGTCAGAGTATGGCTACACCTTC
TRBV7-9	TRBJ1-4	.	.	CASSLGGGRDPTEKLFF	TGTGCCAGCAGCTTAGGGGGTGGCAGGGACCCGACGGAAAAACTGTTTTTT
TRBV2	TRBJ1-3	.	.	CASRSSGNTIYF	TGTGCCTCCCGGAGTTCTGGAAACACCATATATTTT
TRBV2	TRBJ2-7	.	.	CASSARDPTSHEQYF	TGTGCCAGCAGTGCCCGGGACCCCACGAGCCACGAGCAGTACTTC
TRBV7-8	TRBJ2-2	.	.	CASSLGSQGYTGELFF	TGTGCCAGCAGCTTAGGATCACAGGGCTACACCGGGGAGCTGTTTTTT
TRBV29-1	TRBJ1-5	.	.	CSVRMGNQPQHF	TGCAGCGTTAGGATGGGCAATCAGCCCCAGCATTTT
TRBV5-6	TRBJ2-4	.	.	CASSPPGVNIQYF	TGTGCCAGCTCGCCCCCGGGGGTAAACATTCAGTACTTC
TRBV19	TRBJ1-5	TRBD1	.	CASSATGNGQPQHF	TGTGCCAGTAGCGCGACAGGGAATGGTCAGCCCCAGCATTTT
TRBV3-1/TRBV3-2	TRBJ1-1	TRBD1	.	CASSHTGGNAEAFF	TGTGCCAGCAGCCATACAGGGGGGAACGCTGAAGCTTTCTTT
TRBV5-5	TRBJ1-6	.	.	CASSLRSSWSSPLHF	TGTGCCAGCAGCTTGCGGTCCTCTTGGTCGTCACCCCTCCACTTT
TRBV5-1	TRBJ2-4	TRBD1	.	CASSPGQVAGNIQYF	TGCGCCAGCAGCCCTGGACAGGTCGCCGGAAACATTCAGTACTTC
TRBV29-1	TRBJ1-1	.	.	CSVRTQNTEAFF	TGCAGCGTTAGGACCCAAAACACTGAAGCTTTCTTT
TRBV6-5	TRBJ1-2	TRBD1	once	CASSSYRDSPYGYTF	TGTGCCAGCAGTTCGTACCGGGACAGTCCCTATGGCTACACCTTC